One and the same sample provided the 21 T cell receptor beta chains below, sequenced in a study of tumor-infiltrating lymphocytes in primary liver carcinoma. Researchers generated TCR beta cDNA from roughly 500 ng of total RNA, relying on a constant-region primer. Researchers made the TCR beta libraries by running three nested multiplex PCR rounds with slightly modified ARM-PCR. A C-beta reverse primer was combined with TRBV1-TRBV30 forward primers in the first two PCR rounds, and each round had around 10 cycles. Using its own MiXCR run on the multiplex PCR reads, TCRdb lists one record per CDR3 protein. Among about 180,000 distinct CDR3 sequences listed, over 50% were seen once. RNA isolated from unsorted whole blood supplied the blood RNA, with germline DNA also extracted. The sequencing input was peripheral blood. The origin of the receptors is a man aged 40-55 years with primary liver carcinoma and hepatitis B virus infection.

Regarding this clonotype: At one end, the junction sequence differs from germline, possibly due to a read error. The chain recombines TRBV11-2 with TRBJ2-6, with a tentative D call TRBD2 (5 bases). The germline CDR1 and CDR2 sequences are SGHAT and FQNNGV. The CDR3 totals 15 residues. The CDR3, as DNA: TGTGCCACCCAGCGGCCGCGCTCTGGGGACAACGTCCTGACTTTC. It codes for CATQRPRSGDNVLTF.

This chain joins TRBV5-5 and TRBJ1-5; TRBD1 agrees at 7 bases. V lost 5 bases to trimming and J lost 7 bases; unmatched junction nucleotides: 6. CDR3 length equals 13 residues. CDR1 SGHKS and CDR2 YYEKEE come from the germline V gene (reference sequence). The CDR3, as DNA: TGTGCCAGCAGTTCGACAGGGAGCCAGCCCCAGCATTTT. It encodes CASSSTGSQPQHF.

Notes on this clonotype: Germline is not matched at one junction end, which may reflect a read error. The J gene is TRBJ2-1, the V gene TRBV7-8, with TRBD2 identical over 7 bases. CDR3 length equals 15 residues. The germline V gene encodes CDR1 SGHVS and CDR2 FQNEAQ. CDR3 nucleotides: TGTGCCAGCAGCCTTGGACGGGGAGGGCACAATGAGCGGTTCTTC. It codes for CASSLGRGGHNERFF.

This clonotype was seen a handful of times. The chain has TRBV12-3 or TRBV12-4 and TRBJ2-1; 7 nucleotides match TRBD2. V gave up 2 bases and J gave up 9 bases; unmatched junction bases: 4. This CDR3 is 13 amino acids long. CDR3 in DNA: TGTGCCAGCAGTTTAACTTGGGGGGGTGAGCAGTTCTTC. Its translation: CASSLTWGGEQFF.

Of note for this clonotype: A much larger clone lies one base from this, so it may be a read error. The V call is TRBV6-5, the J call TRBJ2-7; D is unclear. Germline loops: CDR1 MNHEY, CDR2 SVGAGI. This CDR3 region has 14 residues. V was trimmed by 4 bases and J by 0 bases, leaving 10 bases between them. In DNA form, the CDR3 reads TGTGCCAGCAGTTGCTCCGTATCCTCCTACGAGCAGTACTTC. It encodes CASSCSVSSYEQYF.

V gene TRBV10-3 combines with J gene TRBJ1-1, with unresolved D. Germline lookup yields CDR1 ENHRY and CDR2 SYGVKD. Between the trimmed V and J ends, which lost 3 bases and 2 bases, there was a span of 10 bases. The CDR3 totals 14 residues. Written as DNA, the CDR3 is TGTGCCATCAGTGACGAGGGATTTAACACTGAAGCTTTCTTT. The encoded protein is CAISDEGFNTEAFF.

This chain connects TRBV12-3 or TRBV12-4 to TRBJ2-5; D is possibly TRBD1 or TRBD2 (5 bases each). The CDR3 is 16 amino acids. Trimming took off 3 bases at V and 7 bases at J, with 21 bases between the two ends. Here the CDR3 reads CASSFRQVFSGGTQYF. The CDR3 DNA sequence: TGTGCCAGCAGTTTTCGGCAGGTTTTTAGTGGGGGGACCCAGTACTTC.

V and J are TRBV7-9 and TRBJ2-1; 7 nucleotides align to TRBD1. This CDR3 is 15 amino acids long. CDR1 and CDR2 (germline): SEHNR, FQNEAQ (reference sequence). V dropped 5 bases and J dropped 8; count of bases not matched to a gene: 12. The CDR3 region has the DNA TGTGCCAGCAGCACAGGGGCGCAGTTTGTTGATGAGCAGTTCTTC. This codes for CASSTGAQFVDEQFF.

This clonotype has just a few counts. This chain connects TRBV29-1 to TRBJ1-1, with no clear D. Per germline, CDR1 SQVTM and CDR2 ANQGSEA. This CDR3 is built from 13 residues. The V end lost 3 bases, the J end lost 1 base, and 9 bases lay between the germline ends. The DNA of the CDR3 is TGCAGCGTTGATCTGTCAAGGAACACTGAAGCTTTCTTT. Translation gives CSVDLSRNTEAFF.

With regard to this clonotype: A much more abundant neighbour one base away suggests this may be a read error. The chain recombines TRBV11-2 with TRBJ1-5; D gene ambiguous. Germline CDR1 is SGHAT and CDR2 is FQNNGV. The CDR3 runs 13 residues. CDR3: CVSSSAGYQPQHF. In nucleotides, the CDR3 is TGTGTCAGCAGCTCCGCCGGCTACCAGCCCCAGCATTTT.

About this clonotype: The junction does not match germline at one end; this may be a read error. V and J are TRBV11-2 and TRBJ2-7, with 10 bases fitting TRBD1. The CDR3 runs to 16 residues. Germline V gene lookup returns CDR1 SGHAT and CDR2 FQNNGV. The DNA for the CDR3 is TGTGCCAGCAGCGTCCCGGGACAGGGGCTAAGCTACGAGCGGTACTTC. It specifies CASSVPGQGLSYERYF.

V and J are TRBV29-1 and TRBJ2-3; 12 bases are a match to TRBD2. Germline V gene lookup returns CDR1 SQVTM and CDR2 ANQGSEA. CDR3 length: 14 residues. Losses at the gene ends were 8 bases for V and 2 bases for J; bases not matched to a gene: 5. The CDR3 DNA reads as TGCAGCATCGGACTAGCGGGGTCCACAGATACGCAGTATTTT. It codes for CSIGLAGSTDTQYF.

Note on this clonotype: One end of the junction is discordant with germline, which a read error may explain. The CDR3 spells CVSSPEASGRSDTQYF. In DNA form, the CDR3 reads TGTGTCAGCAGCCCAGAGGCTAGCGGGAGGTCAGATACGCAGTATTTT. The rearrangement joins TRBV11-2 to TRBJ2-3; TRBD2 matches 11 bases. The CDR3 runs 16 residues. Germline CDR1 SGHAT, CDR2 FQNNGV.

Turning to this clonotype: The conserved phenylalanine or tryptophan is not found at the CDR3 terminus, so this likely reflects a read error. The chain employs TRBV29-1 and TRBJ1-1; D is perhaps TRBD1 (5 bases). Between the trimmed V and J ends, which lost 8 bases and 5 bases, there was a span of 18 bases. The CDR3 spans 13 residues. Germline CDR1 is SQVTM and CDR2 is ANQGSEA. The CDR3 spells CSTYRLPGTEAFS. For the CDR3, the DNA is TGCAGCACGTACAGGCTACCGGGGACTGAAGCTTTCTCT.

This rearrangement joins TRBV12-3 or TRBV12-4 to TRBJ2-2, with 7 bases lining up with TRBD2. J was trimmed by 5 bases and V by 7 bases; bases with no gene match: 7. The CDR3 is made up of 14 amino acids. The CDR3 spells CASILSGGTGELFF. The CDR3 DNA follows: TGTGCCAGCATCTTGTCCGGGGGGACCGGGGAGCTGTTTTTT.

This clonotype was picked up many times. This chain uses TRBV11-2 with TRBJ1-6; the D gene is possibly TRBD1 (5 bases). Germline-derived CDR1 and CDR2 are SGHAT and FQNNGV. The V end lost 2 bases, the J end lost 3 bases, and 17 bases lay between the germline ends. CDR3 size: 18 residues. In DNA form, the CDR3 reads TGTGCCAGCAGCTTATCGGGGGGGACCTTGGACTATAATTCACCCCTCCACTTT. Translating it yields CASSLSGGTLDYNSPLHF.

The chain employs TRBV6-5 and TRBJ2-3; D ambiguous. Germline CDR1 MNHEY, CDR2 SVGAGI. The CDR3 is 15 residues long. Trimming took 4 bases from V and 6 from J, leaving 17 bases between them. In DNA, the CDR3 is TGTGCCAGCAGTTCTCGACTTTTAATGCGGGATACGCAGTATTTT. Translating it yields CASSSRLLMRDTQYF.

On this clonotype itself: The conserved final phenylalanine or tryptophan is absent from the CDR3, which likely points to a read error. The genes are TRBV11-2 and TRBJ2-1; D gene uncertain. Per germline, CDR1 SGHAT and CDR2 FQNNGV. The CDR3 runs 12 residues. In nucleotides, the CDR3 is TGTGCCAACAGCTTAGGTGGTCTTGAGCAGTTCTCC. As protein: CANSLGGLEQFS.

The rearrangement links TRBV6-5 to TRBJ2-1; 9 nucleotides align to TRBD2. Germline values: CDR1 MNHEY, CDR2 SVGAGI. The trim removed 4 bases at V and 7 bases at J, leaving 2 bases unmatched. The CDR3 spans 13 residues. In nucleotides, the CDR3 is TGTGCCAGCAGTTCTAGCGGGATTAATGAGCAGTTCTTC. It specifies CASSSSGINEQFF.

Details on this clonotype: This clone may be a read error of a much larger clone one base away. The rearrangement joins TRBV29-1 to TRBJ2-3; 8 nucleotides align to TRBD1. This CDR3 is built from 15 residues. Germline loops: CDR1 SQVTM, CDR2 ANQGSEA. The CDR3 reads CSVEPQGVGTNTQYF. For the CDR3, the DNA is TGCAGCGTTGAACCACAGGGGGTCGGCACAAATACGCAGTATTTT.

The chain combines TRBV28 with TRBJ2-5; 7 bases line up with TRBD2. CDR3 size: 15 residues. Looked up from germline, CDR1 is MDHEN and CDR2 is SYDVKM. Losses at the gene ends were 3 bases for V and 5 bases for J; bases not matched to a gene: 9. The chain's CDR3 is CASSFRLARLETQYF. The CDR3 bases are TGTGCCAGCAGTTTCCGACTAGCAAGGTTGGAGACCCAGTACTTC.